These 25 T cell receptor beta chains originate from one sample sequenced in a study of T cell responses to AZD1222 COVID-19 vaccine. Repertoires were generated with immunoSEQ multiplex PCR, while TCRdb's copy carries only in-frame clones and drops some. Of 95,000 to 100,000 clones listed, roughly 86% are singletons. The source was peripheral blood, collected 28 days after the second AZD1222 dose. All receptors come from an adult who received the AZD1222 COVID-19 vaccine.

The chain employs TRBV25-1 and TRBJ1-2, with D possibly being TRBD1 (5 bases). This CDR3 contains 15 residues. Trimming pared 6 bases from V and 4 bases from J, leaving 18 bases between. Germline V gene sequence: CDR1 MGHDK, CDR2 SYGVNS. The CDR3 sequence is CASRSGTVIGYGYTF. The CDR3 DNA follows: TGTGCCAGCAGGTCCGGGACGGTTATTGGCTATGGCTACACCTTC.

A remark on this clone: This sample also contains other DNA sequences that code for the same CDR3. The chain combines TRBV5-1 with TRBJ2-7; D might be TRBD1 (5 bases). Between the trimmed V and J ends, which lost 0 bases and 2 bases, there was a span of 12 bases. The CDR3 is 15 residues long. CDR1 and CDR2 (germline): SGHRS, YFSETQ. CDR3 coding DNA: TGCGCCAGCAGCTTGGTTCAGGGAAGGGCCTACGAGCAGTACTTC. Its protein is CASSLVQGRAYEQYF. Together with reference TRBV5-1 and TRBJ2-7, the CDR3 gives the full variable domain: KAGVTQTPRYLIKTRGQQVTLSCSPISGHRSVSWYQQTPGQGLQFLFEYFSETQRNKGNFPGRFSGRQFSNSRSEMNVSTLELGDSALYLCASSLVQGRAYEQYFGPGTRLTVT.

This chain uses TRBV5-4 with TRBJ2-1; D is unresolved. V lost 0 bases and J 10 bases, leaving 5 bases between the germline ends. The germline V gene has CDR1 SGHNT and CDR2 YYREEE (reference sequence). This CDR3 is built from 11 residues. This chain's CDR3 is CASSLDEEQFF. The CDR3 nucleotides are TGTGCCAGCAGCTTGGACGAAGAGCAGTTCTTC.

The V gene is TRBV21-1, the J gene TRBJ1-2. TRBV21-1 is a known pseudogene. This CDR3 is built from 15 residues. The CDR3 loop is CASSSAGSVNYGYTF. CDR3 DNA sequence: TGTGCCAGCAGCTCGGCGGGGTCCGTTAACTATGGCTACACCTTC.

V gene TRBV6-5 combines with J gene TRBJ1-1; 7 nucleotides align to TRBD1. Losses at the gene ends were 6 bases for V and 0 bases for J; bases not matched to a gene: 4. The CDR3 is 14 residues long. CDR1 is MNHEY, CDR2 SVGAGI, per germline. The CDR3 sequence is CASSVGQMNTEAFF. The CDR3 nucleotides are TGTGCCAGCAGCGTGGGACAGATGAACACTGAAGCTTTCTTT.

This chain connects TRBV12-3 or TRBV12-4 to TRBJ2-7; D might be TRBD1 (5 bases). Trimming took off 5 bases at V and 2 bases at J, with 10 bases between the two ends. The CDR3 contains 13 residues. The CDR3 protein is CASSDDSAYEQYF. DNA of the CDR3: TGTGCCAGCAGTGATGACAGCGCCTACGAGCAGTACTTC.

The chain carries TRBV11-2 and TRBJ1-1; 7 positions agree with TRBD1. V trimming: 5 bases; J trimming: 0 bases; junction bases outside the gene matches: 6. Germline lookup yields CDR1 SGHAT and CDR2 FQNNGV. This CDR3 has 15 amino acids. This chain's CDR3 is CASSLYRGLNTEAFF. The CDR3 region has the DNA TGTGCCAGCAGCCTCTACAGGGGCTTGAACACTGAAGCTTTCTTT.

This chain joins TRBV10-3 and TRBJ1-2, with 8 positions matching TRBD1. Unmatched junction bases numbered 3, after V lost 7 bases and J lost 2 bases. From germline, CDR1 is ENHRY and CDR2 SYGVKD. This CDR3 is 13 amino acids long. CDR3 DNA sequence: TGTGCCATCACCGACAGGGGCAACTATGGCTACACCTTC. Its protein is CAITDRGNYGYTF.

This chain joins TRBV18 and TRBJ2-2; tentative D call: TRBD2 (5 bases). V lost 3 bases, J lost 1 base, and 12 bases lay in between. CDR1 KGHSH and CDR2 LQKENI come from the germline V gene. CDR3 length equals 16 residues. CDR3 sequence: CASSPLDWGNTGELFF. The CDR3 coding sequence is TGTGCCAGCTCACCGCTGGACTGGGGGAACACCGGGGAGCTGTTTTTT.

The rearrangement joins TRBV10-3 to TRBJ1-1; no reliable D call. Germline V gives CDR1 ENHRY, CDR2 SYGVKD. The CDR3 has 13 amino acids. The V end was cut by 2 bases, the J end by 5 bases, with 9 bases between. CDR3 residues: CAISEPPATEAFF. The CDR3 DNA is TGTGCCATCAGTGAGCCCCCTGCGACTGAAGCTTTCTTT.

This chain joins TRBV11-2 and TRBJ2-7; 8 nucleotides line up with TRBD2. The CDR3 extends over 15 amino acids. Germline-derived CDR1 and CDR2 are SGHAT and FQNNGV. V lost 0 bases, J lost 3 bases, and 4 bases stayed unmatched. CDR3 bases: TGTGCCAGCAGCTTAGACCACGGGACTAGCTACGAGCAGTACTTC. This sequence encodes CASSLDHGTSYEQYF.

The V and J genes are TRBV6-5 and TRBJ1-2, with D maybe TRBD1 (5 bases). Germline values: CDR1 MNHEY, CDR2 SVGAGI. V was shortened by 8 bases and J by 1 base, with 17 bases between the two germline ends. CDR3 size: 15 residues. The CDR3 region has the DNA TGTGCCAGCCTCGGTCGGGGGAAGGGTAACTATGGCTACACCTTC. As protein: CASLGRGKGNYGYTF.

The chain is built from TRBV12-5 and TRBJ2-3; D possibly corresponds to TRBD2 (5 bases). Germline V lookup: CDR1 LGHNT, CDR2 FRNRAP. This CDR3 has 16 amino acids. Trimming took off 3 bases at V and 0 bases at J, with 13 bases between the two ends. The CDR3 loop is CASGFLETGSTDTQYF. CDR3 nucleotides: TGTGCTAGTGGTTTTCTGGAGACGGGGAGCACAGATACGCAGTATTTT.

The chain couples TRBV10-2 to TRBJ2-2; D possibly uses TRBD1 or TRBD2 (5 bases each). Germline lookup yields CDR1 WSHSY and CDR2 SAAADI. V lost 8 bases, J lost 7 bases, and 17 bases lay in between. CDR3 size: 14 residues. The CDR3 DNA follows: TGCGCCAGCCTCCCGGGGCTTCCTGGCGGGGAGCTGTTTTTT. Residues: CASLPGLPGGELFF.

The rearrangement links TRBV27 to TRBJ2-7; the D call may be TRBD1 or TRBD2 (6 bases each). CDR3 length: 15 amino acids. Germline loops: CDR1 MNHEY, CDR2 SMNVEV (reference sequence). Trimming took 3 bases from V and 7 from J, leaving 19 bases between them. The CDR3 region has the DNA TGTGCCAGCAGTTTTGGGGGGCCTCTCTTGTCTGAGCAGTACTTC. It codes for CASSFGGPLLSEQYF.

The chain carries TRBV6-1 and TRBJ2-3, with D uncertain. Germline-derived CDR1 and CDR2 are MNHNS and SASEGT. V lost 1 base and J 1 base, leaving 12 bases between the germline ends. The CDR3 has 16 amino acids. In DNA, the CDR3 is TGTGCCAGCAGTGAAGGAGATTTTTACGGCACAGATACGCAGTATTTT. Its protein is CASSEGDFYGTDTQYF.

The V and J genes are TRBV28 and TRBJ2-4, with D unresolved. CDR1 is MDHEN and CDR2 is SYDVKM in the germline V gene. Trimming pared 6 bases from V and 1 base from J, leaving 13 bases between. CDR3 size: 15 residues. The DNA of the CDR3 is TGTGCCAGCAGCCACCCTGTTAACGCCAAAAACATTCAGTACTTC. Protein product: CASSHPVNAKNIQYF.

V is TRBV6-1 and J is TRBJ2-3, with 7 bases lining up with TRBD2. The germline CDR1 and CDR2 sequences are MNHNS and SASEGT. With V trimmed by 1 base and J by 3 bases, 13 bases remained unmatched. There are 18 residues in the CDR3. CDR3 in amino acids: CASSEDVLGGSSTDTQYF. The CDR3 nucleotides are TGTGCCAGCAGTGAAGATGTTTTGGGCGGGAGCTCAACAGATACGCAGTATTTT.

V is TRBV9 and J is TRBJ2-1, with 8 bases matching TRBD2. After removal of 5 bases from V and 11 bases from J, the junction contained 6 bases not matched to a gene. CDR1 and CDR2 (germline): SGDLS, YYNGEE. The CDR3 covers 12 residues. In nucleotides, the CDR3 is TGTGCCAGCAGTATTAGCGGGAATAAGCAGTTCTTC. This gives the protein CASSISGNKQFF.

The rearrangement uses TRBV5-6 and TRBJ1-2, with D hard to call. Looked up from germline, CDR1 is SGHDT and CDR2 is YYEEEE. CDR3 length: 14 amino acids. V was trimmed by 0 bases and J by 1 base, leaving 7 bases between them. DNA of the CDR3: TGTGCCAGCAGCTTGGTGGGCAGTAACTATGGCTACACCTTC. It translates to CASSLVGSNYGYTF. The full variable domain, completed using reference TRBV5-6 and TRBJ1-2, is DAGVTQSPTHLIKTRGQQVTLRCSPKSGHDTVSWYQQALGQGPQFIFQYYEEEERQRGNFPDRFSGHQFPNYSSELNVNALLLGDSALYLCASSLVGSNYGYTFGSGTRLTVV.

The rearrangement links TRBV19 to TRBJ2-1, with D unresolved. CDR3 size: 15 residues. Germline V gives CDR1 LNHDA, CDR2 SQIVND (reference sequence). Trimming removed 0 bases at V and 2 bases at J, with 8 bases between. CDR3 amino acids: CASSIDHTTYNEQFF. The CDR3 region has the DNA TGTGCCAGTAGTATAGACCATACTACCTACAATGAGCAGTTCTTC. Filled out from reference TRBV19 and TRBJ2-1, the complete variable domain reads DGGITQSPKYLFRKEGQNVTLSCEQNLNHDAMYWYRQDPGQGLRLIYYSQIVNDFQKGDIAEGYSVSREKKESFPLTVTSAQKNPTAFYLCASSIDHTTYNEQFFGPGTRLTVL.

The gene calls are TRBV28 and TRBJ1-5, with 8 bases matching TRBD1. The J segment lost 9 bases and the V segment lost 5 bases, leaving 9 bases of the junction unmatched. CDR3 size: 14 residues. CDR1 MDHEN and CDR2 SYDVKM come from the germline V gene. Here the CDR3 reads CASSVGQGFMPQHF. CDR3 in DNA: TGTGCCAGCAGTGTTGGACAGGGTTTTATGCCCCAGCATTTT.

This chain joins TRBV10-1 and TRBJ2-1; 11 nucleotides line up with TRBD2. CDR3 length equals 15 residues. Germline-derived CDR1 and CDR2 are WNHNN and SYGVQD (reference sequence). V gave up 4 bases and J gave up 5 bases; unmatched junction bases: 4. The CDR3 loop reads CASSGGTSGHNEQFF. Written as DNA, the CDR3 is TGCGCCAGCAGTGGGGGGACTAGCGGCCACAATGAGCAGTTCTTC.

V is TRBV7-2 and J is TRBJ2-3; 7 positions match TRBD2. Germline-derived CDR1 and CDR2 are SGHTA and FQGNSA. This CDR3 is built from 17 residues. The ends lost 5 bases at V and 0 bases at J; junction bases unmatched: 11. CDR3 coding DNA: TGTGCCAGCAGCCCTGCGCGGCTAGCGGCTAGCACAGATACGCAGTATTTT. Its protein is CASSPARLAASTDTQYF.

This clone was recorded once. This sequence joins TRBV11-1 and TRBJ2-1; 7 positions agree with TRBD1. The CDR3 covers 14 residues. In germline, CDR1 is SGHAT, CDR2 FQDESV (reference sequence). J lost 7 bases, V lost 5 bases, and 8 bases had no gene match. CDR3: CASSPTGNRNEQFF. The CDR3, as DNA: TGTGCCAGCAGCCCGACAGGGAATAGGAATGAGCAGTTCTTC.